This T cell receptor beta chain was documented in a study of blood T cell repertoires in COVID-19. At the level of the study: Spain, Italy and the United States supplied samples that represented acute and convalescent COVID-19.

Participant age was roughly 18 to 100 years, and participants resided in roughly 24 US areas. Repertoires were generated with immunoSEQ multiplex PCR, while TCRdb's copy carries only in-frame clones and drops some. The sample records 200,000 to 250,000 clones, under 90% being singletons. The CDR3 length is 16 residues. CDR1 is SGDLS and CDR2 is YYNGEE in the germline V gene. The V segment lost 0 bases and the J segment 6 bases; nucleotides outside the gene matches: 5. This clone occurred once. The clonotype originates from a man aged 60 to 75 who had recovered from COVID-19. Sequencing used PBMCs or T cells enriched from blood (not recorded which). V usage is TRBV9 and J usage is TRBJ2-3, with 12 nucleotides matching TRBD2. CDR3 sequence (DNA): TGTGCCAGCAGCGTAGAACTAGCGGGGGGCGGTGATACGCAGTATTTT. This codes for CASSVELAGGGDTQYF.